This T cell receptor beta chain is from a study of blood T cell repertoires in COVID-19. Study-wide context: COVID-19 samples, acute and convalescent, were from the United States, Italy and Spain. Sources were T cells, B-cell-depleted T cells, or PBMCs; the material itself was cDNA or gDNA.

Under the authors' procedure: Amplification from reference gene primers served as the basis for estimated nucleated cell counts. Sequenced by immunoSEQ multiplex PCR; TCRdb stores in-frame clones only, minus some. V and J calls and clone size are as listed in that table; D and trimming were resolved from the DNA. Here the sample spans about 24,000 clones, 87% being singletons. The germline V gene encodes CDR1 MNHEY and CDR2 SVGAGI. CDR3 length: 14 residues. Trimming at V came to 6 bases and at J to 4 bases, leaving 5 bases not matched to a gene. This chain joins TRBV6-5 and TRBJ1-2; 10 bases fit TRBD1. Sample: peripheral blood. This receptor was obtained from a human donor with active COVID-19. The donor label of this sample is uncertain. Here the CDR3 reads CASRTGGAIYGYTF. CDR3 bases: TGTGCCAGCAGGACAGGGGGCGCGATCTATGGCTACACCTTC.